This TCR beta chain came from a study of glioma-infiltrating T cells after dendritic cell vaccination. The wider study: Glioblastoma patients came from Phase I and II dendritic cell vaccination trials. Patients received autologous tumor lysate-pulsed dendritic cell vaccination between about 2002 and 2013.

In regard to this clone: The sample holds other DNA sequences that translate to the same CDR3.

Selection required adequate fresh-frozen tumor tissue plus more than two years' survival data. Amplification used 60 V beta primers and 13 J beta primers. Using immunoSEQ multiplex PCR, the repertoire was profiled, and TCRdb retains in-frame clones only, with some absent. The data show roughly 100,000 clones, roughly 81% seen once. The starting material was blood, obtained before dendritic cell vaccination. The receptor was derived from a human donor with glioblastoma.

CDR3 region: CASGGGNLGEQYF. The DNA of the CDR3 is TGTGCCAGCGGAGGGGGCAACTTGGGCGAACAGTACTTC. V is TRBV6-1 and J is TRBJ2-7; D perhaps matches TRBD1 (7 bases). V gave up 8 bases and J gave up 10 bases, with 21 bases separating them. Germline V gene sequence: CDR1 MNHNS, CDR2 SASEGT. The CDR3 contains 13 residues.